This T cell receptor (beta chain) is drawn from a study of blood T cell repertoires in COVID-19. For the study at large: Some COVID-19 samples were acute and others convalescent; all came from the United States, Italy and Spain.

This table comes from immunoSEQ multiplex PCR, and its TCRdb copy is limited to in-frame clones, with some not included. The sample holds roughly 400,000 clones; approximately 89% are singletons and the top ten take 1.5% to 2%. Cohorts were determined from participant-reported clinical history. This clonotype was sampled from a woman under 40 who had recovered from COVID-19. Sequencing was performed on PBMCs or T cells enriched from blood (not recorded which).

CDR3 bases: TGCGCCAGCAGCCGTGAGGGGGCGCGGGTATCGAATGAGCAGTTCTTC. It encodes CASSREGARVSNEQFF. The genes are TRBV5-1 and TRBJ2-1; 7 bases fit TRBD1. Germline lookup yields CDR1 SGHRS and CDR2 YFSETQ. Unmatched junction bases numbered 14, after V lost 4 bases and J lost 7 bases. The CDR3 has 16 residues. Using reference TRBV5-1 and TRBJ2-1 for the parts outside the CDR3, the full variable domain is KAGVTQTPRYLIKTRGQQVTLSCSPISGHRSVSWYQQTPGQGLQFLFEYFSETQRNKGNFPGRFSGRQFSNSRSEMNVSTLELGDSALYLCASSREGARVSNEQFFGPGTRLTVL.